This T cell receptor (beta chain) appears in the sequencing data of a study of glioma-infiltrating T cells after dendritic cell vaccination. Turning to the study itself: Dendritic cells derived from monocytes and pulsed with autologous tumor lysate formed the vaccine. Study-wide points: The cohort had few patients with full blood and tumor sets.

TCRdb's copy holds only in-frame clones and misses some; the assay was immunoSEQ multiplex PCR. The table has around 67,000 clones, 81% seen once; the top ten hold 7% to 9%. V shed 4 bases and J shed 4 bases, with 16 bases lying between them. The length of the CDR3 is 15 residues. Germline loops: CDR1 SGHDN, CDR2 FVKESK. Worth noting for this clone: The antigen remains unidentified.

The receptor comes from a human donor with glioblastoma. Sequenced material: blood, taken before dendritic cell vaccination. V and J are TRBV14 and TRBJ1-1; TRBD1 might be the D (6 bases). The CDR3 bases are TGTGCCAGCAGCCCCCGATCAGGGGAGCTCACTGAAGCTTTCTTT. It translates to CASSPRSGELTEAFF.